This T cell receptor (beta chain) was captured in a study of CD8+ T cells in alopecia areata. The study's findings and limits: For lesional scalp, especially alopecia totalis/universalis, clonality was higher than in normal scalp.

About this clone: Its antigen is not known.

Sorting separated CD4+ and CD8+ T cells out of PBMCs. The ends were cut back, 6 bases at V and 5 bases at J, with 21 bases in the middle. This CDR3 is 15 amino acids long. Germline V gene data show CDR1 as SQVTM and CDR2 as ANQGSEA. After isolation, RNA underwent reverse transcription to generate cDNA as the sequencing template. This table comes from immunoSEQ multiplex PCR, and its TCRdb copy is limited to in-frame clones, with some not included. The data show about 160,000 clones, with around 50% seen just once and approximately 6.6% held by the top ten. The chain links TRBV29-1 to TRBJ2-3; no clear D. The receptor was isolated from a human donor with alopecia areata. The source material was CD4+ T cells sorted from blood. CDR3 sequence: CSVSPGLALGDTQYF. The DNA of the CDR3 is TGCAGCGTGTCCCCCGGCCTCGCCCTGGGAGATACGCAGTATTTT.